This T cell receptor beta chain was captured by sequencing in a study of blood T cell repertoires in COVID-19. Data came from immunoSEQ multiplex PCR; TCRdb stores just in-frame clones and leaves some out. This table holds a few hundred thousand clones, 70% to 90% found once. The germline gives CDR1 KGHSH, CDR2 LQKENI. The CDR3 is 14 residues long. Trimming left V 3 bases short and J 5 bases short, with 13 bases between. The sequencing sample was made of peripheral blood. The sequence came from an older woman with COVID-19, enrolled during active disease. The chain couples TRBV18 to TRBJ2-5, with a tentative D call TRBD2 (6 bases). CDR3 bases: TGTGCCAGCTCACCGACTAGTGTAGGGGAGACCCAGTACTTC. Translating it yields CASSPTSVGETQYF.